This TCR beta chain was observed in a study of cytomegalovirus exposure and HLA in healthy donors. Overall study context: Previous work identified roughly 110 million unique TCR beta sequences from about 200 million T cells.

This CDR3 has 13 residues. Germline CDR1 reads SGHRS; CDR2 reads YFSETQ. V was pared by 2 bases and J by 4 bases, with 2 bases of the junction left unmatched. To note about this clone: What it binds is not known.

General study findings and limits: As a later analysis showed, a missense DCLRE1C variant was linked to trimming of TCR beta V- and J-genes. Later, an analysis showed that TCR beta chains associated with HLA were more clonally expanded than others that were equally common.

This PCR relied on a set of 60 Vbeta primers and 13 Jbeta primers. Data came from immunoSEQ multiplex PCR; TCRdb stores just in-frame clones and leaves some out. The sample has 150,000 to 200,000 clones, more than 75% seen once. Sequenced sample: PBMCs. This sequence joins TRBV5-1 and TRBJ1-2; 7 bases are shared with TRBD1. This sequence was found in a young woman in good health and CMV-seronegative. CDR3 sequence reads: CASSLQGFYGYTF. The CDR3 nucleotides read TGCGCCAGCAGCTTACAGGGGTTCTATGGCTACACCTTC.